This is a list of T cell receptor beta chains from one sample in a study of blood T cell repertoires in COVID-19. Profiled with immunoSEQ multiplex PCR; TCRdb holds only in-frame clones, not every one. The profile shows fewer than 350,000 clones, 80% to 95% of them singletons. Sequencing input: peripheral blood. The source of these receptors is a young woman with COVID-19, enrolled during active disease. Both conserved end residues are part of each CDR3. Each record gives: J gene, clone size, D gene, V gene, CDR3 DNA, CDR3 protein. The D gene is left open where the match is weak. Part of the rows lack a size; the others show once, few, many or a class for expanded clones.

j_call: TRBJ1-4
clone_size: .
d_call: .
v_call: TRBV19
cdr3_nt: TGTGCCAGTAGGTCAGGCGCAACTAATGAAAAACTGTTTTTT
cdr3_aa: CASRSGATNEKLFF

j_call: TRBJ2-6
clone_size: once
d_call: TRBD1
v_call: TRBV30
cdr3_nt: TGTGCCTGGAGTGTACCCAGGGGGTCTCTCTTAGGGGCCAACGTCCTGACTTTC
cdr3_aa: CAWSVPRGSLLGANVLTF

j_call: TRBJ2-5
clone_size: .
d_call: .
v_call: TRBV5-6
cdr3_nt: TGTGCCAGCATCGCCCTGAGGGGGGGCCAAGAGACCCAGTACTTC
cdr3_aa: CASIALRGGQETQYF

j_call: TRBJ1-1
clone_size: .
d_call: TRBD1
v_call: TRBV14
cdr3_nt: TGTGCCAGCAGCCAGAGAGTACGACAGGGGGCTGAAGCTTTCTTT
cdr3_aa: CASSQRVRQGAEAFF

j_call: TRBJ2-1
clone_size: .
d_call: .
v_call: TRBV6-2/TRBV6-3
cdr3_nt: TGTGCCAGCAGTTACGCGGCGGGCCCCTCTCGGTTCTTC
cdr3_aa: CASSYAAGPSRFF

j_call: TRBJ2-1
clone_size: .
d_call: .
v_call: TRBV3-1/TRBV3-2
cdr3_nt: TGTGCCAGCAGCCAAGGTCTTGGGCAGGGAGGCAATGAGCAGTTCTTC
cdr3_aa: CASSQGLGQGGNEQFF

j_call: TRBJ2-1
clone_size: .
d_call: TRBD2
v_call: TRBV7-9
cdr3_nt: TGTGCCAGCAGCTTAGTCAGACTAGCGGGCAATGAGCAGTTCTTC
cdr3_aa: CASSLVRLAGNEQFF

j_call: TRBJ1-1
clone_size: .
d_call: .
v_call: TRBV30
cdr3_nt: TGTGCCTGGGGACGTGTTAGGGGTAGCTTAAACACTGAAGCTTTCTTT
cdr3_aa: CAWGRVRGSLNTEAFF

j_call: TRBJ1-1
clone_size: .
d_call: .
v_call: TRBV6-5
cdr3_nt: TGTGTCACAGCATTCGGGAACACTGAAGCTTTCTTT
cdr3_aa: CVTAFGNTEAFF

j_call: TRBJ1-2
clone_size: .
d_call: .
v_call: TRBV2
cdr3_nt: TGTGCCAGCAGTGATCGAGCTAACTATGGCTACACCTTC
cdr3_aa: CASSDRANYGYTF

j_call: TRBJ1-1
clone_size: once
d_call: .
v_call: TRBV29-1
cdr3_nt: TGCAGCGTTGAGCGGGGCGGAATGAACACTGAAGCTTTCTTT
cdr3_aa: CSVERGGMNTEAFF

j_call: TRBJ1-1
clone_size: .
d_call: .
v_call: TRBV4-1
cdr3_nt: TGCGCCAGCAGCCAAGGTCGGACAAGAGGAAACACTGAAGCTTTCTTT
cdr3_aa: CASSQGRTRGNTEAFF

j_call: TRBJ2-7
clone_size: .
d_call: .
v_call: TRBV5-4
cdr3_nt: TGTGCCAGCAGCTTGGGGTCAGCCAACTACGTTGAGCAGTACTTC
cdr3_aa: CASSLGSANYVEQYF

j_call: TRBJ1-2
clone_size: .
d_call: .
v_call: TRBV11-3
cdr3_nt: TGTGCCGGACGGTTGACAGGACCTGGTGGCTACACCTTC
cdr3_aa: CAGRLTGPGGYTF

j_call: TRBJ1-2
clone_size: few
d_call: .
v_call: TRBV6-2/TRBV6-3
cdr3_nt: TGTGCCAGCAGTTATCGTCTATCTAACTATGGCTACACCTTC
cdr3_aa: CASSYRLSNYGYTF

j_call: TRBJ1-6
clone_size: .
d_call: .
v_call: TRBV10-1
cdr3_nt: TGCGCCAGCAGTGAGCCCCCGCAGGGTACCTATAATTCACCCCTCCACTTT
cdr3_aa: CASSEPPQGTYNSPLHF

j_call: TRBJ2-7
clone_size: .
d_call: .
v_call: TRBV9
cdr3_nt: TGTGCCAGCAGCCGAGGGACTTCAACCTACGAGCAGTACTTC
cdr3_aa: CASSRGTSTYEQYF

j_call: TRBJ2-1
clone_size: .
d_call: TRBD1
v_call: TRBV6-4
cdr3_nt: TGTGCCAGCAATCCTAGACAGGGGGCAGCCGAGCAGTTCTTC
cdr3_aa: CASNPRQGAAEQFF